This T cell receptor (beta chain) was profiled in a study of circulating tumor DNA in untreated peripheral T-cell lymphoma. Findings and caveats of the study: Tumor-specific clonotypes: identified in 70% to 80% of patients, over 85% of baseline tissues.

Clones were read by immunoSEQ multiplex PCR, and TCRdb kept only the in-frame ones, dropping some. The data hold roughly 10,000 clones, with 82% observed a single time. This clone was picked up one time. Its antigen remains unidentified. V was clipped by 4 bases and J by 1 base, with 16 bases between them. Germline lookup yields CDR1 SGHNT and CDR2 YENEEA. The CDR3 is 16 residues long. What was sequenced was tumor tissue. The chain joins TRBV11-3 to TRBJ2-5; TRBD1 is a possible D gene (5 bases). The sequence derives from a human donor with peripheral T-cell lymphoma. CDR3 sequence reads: CASSYLPRQFQETQYF. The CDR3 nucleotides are TGTGCCAGCAGCTACTTACCGAGACAGTTCCAAGAGACCCAGTACTTC.